The text below deals with one T cell receptor beta chain. This CDR3 contains 15 residues. Germline-derived CDR1 and CDR2 are PRHDT and FYEKMQ (reference sequence). With 5 bases removed from V and 0 bases from J, the gap between germline ends came to 12 bases. MiXCR was run by TCRdb on the RT-PCR reads, yielding one entry per CDR3 protein. The sample carries approximately 2,500 distinct CDR3 sequences, approximately 87% recorded once. This entry comes from a study of yellow fever vaccine responses in identical twins. The receptor was isolated from a woman in her late teens or twenties who received the yellow fever vaccine. This sequence joins TRBV13 and TRBJ2-3; no definite D call. Sequenced here: T cells from blood (PBMCs), unsorted or a sorted subset (not recorded which), sampled before or after yellow fever vaccination (not recorded which). CDR3 in DNA: TGTGCCAGCAGCCTAAGGACCCCTAGCACAGATACGCAGTATTTT. Its translation is CASSLRTPSTDTQYF.